Listed below are T cell receptor beta chains from one sample, sequenced in a study of T cells in Graves' hyperthyroidism and ophthalmopathy. TCRdb itself ran the multiplex PCR reads through MiXCR, one entry per CDR3 protein. This sample has 460,000 or so distinct CDR3 sequences, with 13% to 15% found just once. Input material: blood. The origin of the receptors is a woman under 30 with Graves' hyperthyroidism. The CDR3 runs from the conserved cysteine through the conserved F or W. The order of the fields is J gene, V gene, D gene, CDR3 protein. A D gene is named only where the DNA matches it firmly.

j_gene: TRBJ2-3
v_gene: TRBV19
d_gene: TRBD1
CDR3aa: CASTAISDRGKDTQYF

j_gene: TRBJ2-3
v_gene: TRBV7-9
d_gene: TRBD2
CDR3aa: CASSQGLEVADTQYF

j_gene: TRBJ2-1
v_gene: TRBV5-1
d_gene: -
CDR3aa: CASRLPGTEYNEQFF

j_gene: TRBJ2-5
v_gene: TRBV28
d_gene: -
CDR3aa: CASSSRGGTQETQYF

j_gene: TRBJ2-3
v_gene: TRBV7-9
d_gene: -
CDR3aa: CASSFETTSTDTQYF

j_gene: TRBJ2-5
v_gene: TRBV6-1
d_gene: TRBD2
CDR3aa: CAASPGSGSLRRETQCF

j_gene: TRBJ2-2
v_gene: TRBV19
d_gene: -
CDR3aa: CASSIFRTGELFF

j_gene: TRBJ2-4
v_gene: TRBV19
d_gene: -
CDR3aa: CASSTYLGPQNIQYF

j_gene: TRBJ2-1
v_gene: TRBV15
d_gene: TRBD2
CDR3aa: CATSSPRLARNEQFF

j_gene: TRBJ2-2
v_gene: TRBV5-1
d_gene: TRBD1
CDR3aa: CASSPDRENTGELFF

j_gene: TRBJ2-2
v_gene: TRBV7-9
d_gene: TRBD2
CDR3aa: CASSPGWAPGTSGSFANTGELFF

j_gene: TRBJ2-2
v_gene: TRBV3-1
d_gene: TRBD1
CDR3aa: CASSHRARGLGELFF

j_gene: TRBJ1-2
v_gene: TRBV28
d_gene: TRBD1
CDR3aa: CASRKSGQGYGYTF

j_gene: TRBJ2-1
v_gene: TRBV7-6
d_gene: TRBD2
CDR3aa: CASSLISSSGRPRNVYNEQFF

j_gene: TRBJ1-1
v_gene: TRBV7-3
d_gene: -
CDR3aa: CASSLSLGTEAFF

j_gene: TRBJ1-1
v_gene: TRBV7-9
d_gene: TRBD1
CDR3aa: CASSFKAGTGSFTEAFF

j_gene: TRBJ2-1
v_gene: TRBV19
d_gene: -
CDR3aa: CASIRGGGAHNEQFF

j_gene: TRBJ1-6
v_gene: TRBV4-1
d_gene: TRBD1
CDR3aa: CASSQDYRGGSPLHF

j_gene: TRBJ2-3
v_gene: TRBV27
d_gene: -
CDR3aa: CASRAGLSTDTQYF

j_gene: TRBJ2-2
v_gene: TRBV19
d_gene: -
CDR3aa: CASRNPGAANTGELFF

j_gene: TRBJ2-4
v_gene: TRBV9
d_gene: -
CDR3aa: CASSPSIAKNIQYF

j_gene: TRBJ2-1
v_gene: TRBV6-1
d_gene: TRBD2
CDR3aa: CASKGLAGARSYNEQFF

j_gene: TRBJ1-5
v_gene: TRBV10-3
d_gene: -
CDR3aa: CAISGQGNQPQHF

j_gene: TRBJ1-2
v_gene: TRBV28
d_gene: -
CDR3aa: CASSLPGSYTF

j_gene: TRBJ2-1
v_gene: TRBV7-3
d_gene: TRBD1
CDR3aa: CASSSHPPQGVDYNEQFF

j_gene: TRBJ2-7
v_gene: TRBV7-9
d_gene: -
CDR3aa: CASTLQNEQYF

j_gene: TRBJ2-2
v_gene: TRBV20-1
d_gene: TRBD2
CDR3aa: CSARDERGRSTGELFF

j_gene: TRBJ2-6
v_gene: TRBV3-1
d_gene: -
CDR3aa: CASSHVLRERGANVLTF

j_gene: TRBJ2-1
v_gene: TRBV19
d_gene: -
CDR3aa: CASSIGDYSYNEQFF

j_gene: TRBJ2-2
v_gene: TRBV13
d_gene: -
CDR3aa: CASSLRRLYTGELFF

j_gene: TRBJ2-5
v_gene: TRBV4-1
d_gene: -
CDR3aa: CASSQDHRTIETQYF

j_gene: TRBJ1-1
v_gene: TRBV12-3/TRBV12-4
d_gene: -
CDR3aa: CASSLLSGEAFF

j_gene: TRBJ2-3
v_gene: TRBV6-2/TRBV6-3
d_gene: -
CDR3aa: CASSYGRSGTDTQYF

j_gene: TRBJ1-5
v_gene: TRBV28
d_gene: TRBD1
CDR3aa: CASSYRGRPQPQHF

j_gene: TRBJ2-3
v_gene: TRBV27
d_gene: TRBD1
CDR3aa: CASRDRFSSSTDTQYF